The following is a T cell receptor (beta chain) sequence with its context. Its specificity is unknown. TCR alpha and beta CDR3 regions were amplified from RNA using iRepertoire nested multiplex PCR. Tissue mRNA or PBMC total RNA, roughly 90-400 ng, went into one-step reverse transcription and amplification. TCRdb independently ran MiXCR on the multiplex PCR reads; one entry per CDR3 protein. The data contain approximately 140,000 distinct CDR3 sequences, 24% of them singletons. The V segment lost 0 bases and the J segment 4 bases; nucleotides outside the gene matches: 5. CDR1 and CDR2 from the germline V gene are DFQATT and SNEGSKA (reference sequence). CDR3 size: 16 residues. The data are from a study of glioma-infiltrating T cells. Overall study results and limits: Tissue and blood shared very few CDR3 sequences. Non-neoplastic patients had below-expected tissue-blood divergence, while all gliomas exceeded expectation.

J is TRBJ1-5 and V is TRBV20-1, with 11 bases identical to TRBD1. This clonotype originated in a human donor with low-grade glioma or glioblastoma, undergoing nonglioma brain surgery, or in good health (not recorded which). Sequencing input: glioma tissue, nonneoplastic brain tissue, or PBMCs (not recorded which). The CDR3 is CSARDGTGGQNQPQHF. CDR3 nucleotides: TGCAGTGCTAGAGATGGGACAGGGGGTCAAAATCAGCCCCAGCATTTT.